The 24 T cell receptor beta chains listed next were all sequenced from one sample in a study of blood T cells in healthy people across ages. A second PCR of about 6 to 11 cycles used a sample-barcoded 5' primer and a J-beta primer mix. Each CDR3 protein is one row after TCRdb ran MiXCR on the 5' RACE reads. Of hundreds of thousands of distinct CDR3 sequences detected, 45% to 60% appear once; the ten largest clones hold under 65%. The source material was blood. The receptors originated from a man between 60 and 75 years old in good health.

The chain joins TRBV27 to TRBJ2-3; either TRBD1 or TRBD2 may fit D (5 bases each). Trimming pared 8 bases from V and 2 bases from J, leaving 17 bases between. The CDR3 runs to 15 residues. CDR1 and CDR2 (germline): MNHEY, SMNVEV (reference sequence). CDR3 sequence reads: CASRTGPRSTDTQYF. The CDR3 nucleotides read TGTGCCAGCCGAACGGGGCCCAGATCCACAGATACGCAGTATTTT.

To note about this clonotype: Relative to the germline gene, one junction end is altered; a read error may explain this. This chain links TRBV20-1 with TRBJ2-3; D tentatively reads TRBD1 or TRBD2 (5 bases each). Germline-derived CDR1 and CDR2 are DFQATT and SNEGSKA (reference sequence). This CDR3 region has 13 residues. Here the CDR3 reads CSASRDAGPTQYF. CDR3 bases: TGTAGTGCTAGCCGGGACGCGGGCCCTACGCAGTATTTT.

On this clonotype: This sequence may be a read error, since a much larger clone differs from it by one base. J is TRBJ2-3 and V is TRBV4-3, with no clear D. Germline V CDR1 and CDR2: LGHNA, YSLEER. V was clipped by 0 bases and J by 2 bases, with 15 bases between them. CDR3 length: 17 amino acids. The DNA for the CDR3 is TGCGCCAGCAGCCAAGAAAGCGTTATGACATCCACAGATACGCAGTATTTT. This encodes CASSQESVMTSTDTQYF.

The rearrangement links TRBV12-3 or TRBV12-4 to TRBJ2-6; no clear D. This CDR3 spans 13 amino acids. Trimming removed 6 bases from V and 5 bases from J, with 8 bases in between. Written as DNA, the CDR3 is TGTGCCAGCAGGCCCTCGAGGGCCAACGTCCTGACTTTC. Translated: CASRPSRANVLTF.

There are many counts of this clonotype. The rearrangement joins TRBV6-6 to TRBJ2-6, with 11 nucleotides matching TRBD2. The germline V gene has CDR1 MNHNY and CDR2 SVGAGI (reference sequence). The CDR3 sequence is 18 residues long. Trimming took 4 bases from V and 2 from J; bases not matched to a gene: 7. The CDR3: CASSSTLAGVAGANVLTF. The CDR3 DNA sequence: TGTGCCAGCAGTTCTACACTAGCGGGAGTGGCTGGGGCCAACGTCCTGACTTTC.

The chain carries TRBV6-5 and TRBJ1-1; 10 nucleotides line up with TRBD1. CDR1 MNHEY and CDR2 SVGAGI come from the germline V gene. The trim removed 0 bases at V and 6 bases at J, leaving 4 bases unmatched. The CDR3 has 15 amino acids. For the CDR3, the DNA is TGTGCCAGCAGTTACTCCGTGGACAGGGGGGCTGAAGCTTTCTTT. This sequence encodes CASSYSVDRGAEAFF.

The J gene is TRBJ2-4, the V gene TRBV6-5; 10 nucleotides line up with TRBD2. The assigned J gene may be wrong: the sequence end matches TRBJ2-7 better. The germline V gene has CDR1 MNHEY and CDR2 SVGAGI. The CDR3 has 15 residues. CDR3 DNA: TGTGCCAGCAGTTACAGGACTAGCGGAGTTTACGAGCAGTACTTC. Protein: CASSYRTSGVYEQYF.

This clonotype has more than one count but fewer than ten. This chain joins TRBV27 and TRBJ2-3; D is tentatively TRBD1 or TRBD2 (5 bases each). The V gene's germline CDR1 is MNHEY and CDR2 SMNVEV (reference sequence). V was trimmed by 0 bases and J by 2 bases, leaving 9 bases between them. This CDR3 contains 15 residues. The CDR3 protein is CASSLSGPPTDTQYF. In DNA form, the CDR3 reads TGTGCCAGCAGTTTATCGGGACCCCCCACAGATACGCAGTATTTT.

The V and J genes are TRBV6-2 or TRBV6-3 and TRBJ1-1; a possible D gene is TRBD1 (5 bases). Per germline, CDR1 MNHEY and CDR2 SVGEGT. The CDR3 has 15 residues. V gave up 7 bases and J gave up 0 bases, with 15 bases separating them. CDR3 in amino acids: CASNARGILNTEAFF. In DNA form, the CDR3 reads TGTGCCAGCAACGCTCGGGGCATCCTGAACACTGAAGCTTTCTTT.

This clonotype is a singleton in its sample. This sequence joins TRBV6-6 and TRBJ2-1; the match to TRBD2 covers 8 bases. The tail of the sequence fits TRBJ2-7 better, so the J call may be wrong. This CDR3 is 16 amino acids long. Germline CDR1 MNHNY, CDR2 SVGAGI (reference sequence). CDR3 sequence: CASRDLGRGDYNEQYF. Written as DNA, the CDR3 is TGTGCCAGCAGGGATCTAGGGCGGGGGGACTACAATGAGCAGTACTTC.

The rearrangement joins TRBV5-8 to TRBJ1-6; 11 bases are a match to TRBD1. Germline trimming cut 2 bases from V and 5 bases from J; bases unmatched to any gene: 3. Per germline, CDR1 SGHTS and CDR2 YDEGEE. The CDR3 consists of 16 residues. CDR3 in DNA: TGTGCCAGCAGCTTCGGGACAGGGGGACATAATTCACCCCTCCACTTT. Translating it yields CASSFGTGGHNSPLHF.

The chain is built from TRBV25-1 and TRBJ2-7; D gene ambiguous. The CDR3 contains 12 residues. Trimming took 4 bases from V and 4 from J, leaving 8 bases between them. The germline gives CDR1 MGHDK, CDR2 SYGVNS. The CDR3 spells CASSGYKYEQYF. The CDR3 DNA sequence: TGTGCCAGCAGTGGTTACAAGTACGAGCAGTACTTC.

The chain is built from TRBV27 and TRBJ1-1; D is ambiguous. Per the germline V gene, CDR1 is MNHEY and CDR2 is SMNVEV (reference sequence). The CDR3 totals 16 residues. Trimming cost V 0 bases and J 2 bases, with 13 bases left between them. The DNA for the CDR3 is TGTGCCAGCAGTTTATCCCCATTACCAGGAAACACTGAAGCTTTCTTT. Amino acid sequence: CASSLSPLPGNTEAFF.

The table lists this clonotype with a few counts. The rearrangement joins TRBV20-1 to TRBJ2-2, with D uncertain. This CDR3 region has 16 residues. V was pared by 4 bases and J by 1 base, with 16 bases between. The V gene's germline CDR1 is DFQATT and CDR2 SNEGSKA (reference sequence). The CDR3 is CSATPAGRMNTGELFF. The CDR3 nucleotides are TGCAGTGCTACCCCAGCAGGCAGGATGAACACCGGGGAGCTGTTTTTT.

This clonotype was observed at least ten times. V gene TRBV7-2 combines with J gene TRBJ2-5; D unclear. The CDR3 runs 12 residues. CDR1 is SGHTA and CDR2 is FQGNSA in the germline V gene. V dropped 4 bases and J dropped 2 bases, with 5 bases sitting between them. The CDR3 region is CASSSLQETQYF. CDR3 bases: TGTGCCAGCAGCTCCCTACAAGAGACCCAGTACTTC.

The DNA of the CDR3 is TGTGCCAGCAAAACAGGGTTTGCCTCTGGGGCCAACGTCCTGACTTTC. Encoded protein: CASKTGFASGANVLTF. The chain links TRBV12-3 or TRBV12-4 to TRBJ2-6; D is possibly TRBD1 (6 bases). The CDR3 is 16 amino acids. V was trimmed by 7 bases and J by 0 bases, leaving 13 bases between them.

This chain uses TRBV20-1 with TRBJ2-1; 13 bases are shared with TRBD2. CDR3 length: 21 residues. J lost 1 base, V lost 0 bases, and 15 bases had no gene match. CDR1 DFQATT and CDR2 SNEGSKA come from the germline V gene (reference sequence). The CDR3 sequence: CSARDLVLAGGGRGSYNEQFF. The DNA of the CDR3 is TGCAGTGCTAGAGATCTGGTACTAGCGGGAGGGGGTCGAGGATCCTACAATGAGCAGTTCTTC.

The V gene is TRBV9, the J gene TRBJ2-4, with 9 bases fitting TRBD2. The J call is doubtful: the DNA matches TRBJ2-7 better. The CDR3 is 16 residues long. Germline-derived CDR1 and CDR2 are SGDLS and YYNGEE. In DNA form, the CDR3 reads TGTGCCAGCAGCGTTGAGGCTAGCGGGGTCAGGTACGAGCAGTACTTC. This sequence encodes CASSVEASGVRYEQYF.

The J gene is TRBJ1-2, the V gene TRBV29-1; 10 bases agree with TRBD1. The J segment lost 5 bases and the V segment lost 7 bases, leaving 7 bases of the junction unmatched. The CDR3 totals 13 residues. The germline V gene has CDR1 SQVTM and CDR2 ANQGSEA. The CDR3 region is CSAFGQGEYGYTF. CDR3 bases: TGCAGCGCGTTCGGACAGGGGGAATATGGCTACACCTTC.

The chain has TRBV29-1 and TRBJ2-1; 14 nucleotides line up with TRBD2. Germline-derived CDR1 and CDR2 are SQVTM and ANQGSEA. With 7 bases clipped from V and 5 bases from J, the junction kept 13 bases outside the gene matches. The CDR3 totals 17 residues. CDR3 nucleotide sequence: TGCAGCGCCGGAGGGACTAGCGGGGGTGTTATCCACAATGAGCAGTTCTTC. It specifies CSAGGTSGGVIHNEQFF.

This clonotype was seen a handful of times. The chain joins TRBV7-6 to TRBJ2-7, with 11 positions matching TRBD1. After removal of 5 bases from V and 5 bases from J, the junction contained 8 bases not matched to a gene. Germline V gene sequence: CDR1 SGHVS, CDR2 FNYEAQ. The CDR3 has 15 amino acids. CDR3 DNA: TGTGCCAGCAGCCCTCGGACAGGGGGCAAACACGAGCAGTACTTC. Protein sequence: CASSPRTGGKHEQYF.

The rearrangement joins TRBV6-2 or TRBV6-3 to TRBJ2-3; 10 positions agree with TRBD2. Trimming removed 2 bases from V and 4 bases from J; junction bases left unmatched: 6. There are 16 residues in the CDR3. Germline CDR1 reads MNHEY; CDR2 reads SVGEGT. The CDR3 is CASSYLAGEVSDTQYF. As DNA, the CDR3 is TGTGCCAGCAGTTACCTAGCGGGAGAGGTCTCAGATACGCAGTATTTT.

J is TRBJ2-1 and V is TRBV5-1; tentative D call: TRBD1 (6 bases). Deletions cut 0 bases from V and 6 bases from J, with 13 bases between. The CDR3 runs to 15 residues. Germline CDR1 SGHRS, CDR2 YFSETQ. As DNA, the CDR3 is TGCGCCAGCAGCTTGGCGGCTAGCAGGGGCAATGAGCAGTTCTTC. Its protein is CASSLAASRGNEQFF.

The V gene is TRBV5-6, the J gene TRBJ2-7; unclear D gene. Germline values: CDR1 SGHDT, CDR2 YYEEEE. This CDR3 spans 12 amino acids. The ends were cut back, 4 bases at V and 2 bases at J, with 7 bases in the middle. CDR3 amino acids: CASSLKTYEQYF. In DNA form, the CDR3 reads TGTGCCAGCAGCCTTAAAACCTACGAGCAGTACTTC.